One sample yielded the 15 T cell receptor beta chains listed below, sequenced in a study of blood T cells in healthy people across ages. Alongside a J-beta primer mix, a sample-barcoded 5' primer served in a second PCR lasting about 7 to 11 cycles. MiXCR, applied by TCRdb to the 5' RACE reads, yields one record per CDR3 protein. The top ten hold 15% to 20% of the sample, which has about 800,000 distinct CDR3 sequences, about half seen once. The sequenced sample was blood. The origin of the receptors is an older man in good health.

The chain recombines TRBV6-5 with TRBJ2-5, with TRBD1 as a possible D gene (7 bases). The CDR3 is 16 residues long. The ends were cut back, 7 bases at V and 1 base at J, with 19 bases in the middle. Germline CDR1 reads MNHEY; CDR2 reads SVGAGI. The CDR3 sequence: CASTDYQGGGQETQYF. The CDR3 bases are TGTGCCAGCACCGATTACCAGGGGGGAGGCCAAGAGACCCAGTACTTC.

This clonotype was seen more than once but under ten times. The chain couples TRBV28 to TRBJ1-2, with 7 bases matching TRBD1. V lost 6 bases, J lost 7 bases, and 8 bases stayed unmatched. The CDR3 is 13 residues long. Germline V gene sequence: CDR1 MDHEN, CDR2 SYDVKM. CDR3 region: CASRFSGQSGYTF. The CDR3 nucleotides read TGTGCCAGCAGGTTCTCGGGACAGAGTGGCTACACCTTC.

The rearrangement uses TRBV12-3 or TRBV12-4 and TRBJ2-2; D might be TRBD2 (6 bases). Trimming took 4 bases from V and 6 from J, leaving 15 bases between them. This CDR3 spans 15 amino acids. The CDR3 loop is CASSYGGTFPGELFF. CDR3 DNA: TGTGCCAGCAGTTACGGAGGGACTTTCCCCGGGGAGCTGTTTTTT.

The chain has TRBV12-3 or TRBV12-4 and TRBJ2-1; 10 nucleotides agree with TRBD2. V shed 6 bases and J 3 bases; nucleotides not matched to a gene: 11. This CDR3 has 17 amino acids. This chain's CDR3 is CASSFELAGQNYNEQFF. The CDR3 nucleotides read TGTGCCAGCAGCTTCGAACTAGCGGGACAAAACTACAATGAGCAGTTCTTC.

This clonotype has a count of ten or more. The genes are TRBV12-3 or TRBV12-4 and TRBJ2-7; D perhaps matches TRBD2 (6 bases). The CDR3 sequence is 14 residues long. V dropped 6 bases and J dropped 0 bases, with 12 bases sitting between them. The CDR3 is CASSRGLNSYEQYF. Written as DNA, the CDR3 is TGTGCCAGCAGCCGGGGACTGAACTCCTACGAGCAGTACTTC.

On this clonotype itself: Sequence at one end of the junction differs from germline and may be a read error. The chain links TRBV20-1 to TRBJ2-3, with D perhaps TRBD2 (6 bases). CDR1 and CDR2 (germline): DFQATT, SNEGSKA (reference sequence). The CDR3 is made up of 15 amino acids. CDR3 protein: CSARDSLASTDAQYF. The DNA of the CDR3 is TGCAGTGCTAGAGATTCGCTAGCGAGCACAGATGCGCAGTATTTT.

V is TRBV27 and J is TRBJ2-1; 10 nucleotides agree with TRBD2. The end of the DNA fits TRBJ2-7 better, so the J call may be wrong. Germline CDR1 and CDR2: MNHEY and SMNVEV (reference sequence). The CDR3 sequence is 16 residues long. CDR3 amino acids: CASRNLAGVIYNEQYF. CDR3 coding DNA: TGTGCCAGCAGAAATCTAGCGGGAGTGATTTACAATGAGCAGTACTTC.

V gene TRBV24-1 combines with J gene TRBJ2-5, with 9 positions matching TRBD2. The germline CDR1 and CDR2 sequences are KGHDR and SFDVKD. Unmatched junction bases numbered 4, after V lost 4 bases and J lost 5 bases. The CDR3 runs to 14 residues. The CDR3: CATSDPGLAETQYF. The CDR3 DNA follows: TGTGCCACCAGTGACCCCGGACTAGCGGAGACCCAGTACTTC.

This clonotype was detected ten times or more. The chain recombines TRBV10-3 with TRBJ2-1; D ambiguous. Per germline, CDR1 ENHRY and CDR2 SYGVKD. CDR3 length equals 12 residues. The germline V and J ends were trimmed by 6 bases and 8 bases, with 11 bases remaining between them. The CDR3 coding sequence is TGTGCCATCAGCGGACGGGTTGATGAGCAGTTCTTC. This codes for CAISGRVDEQFF.

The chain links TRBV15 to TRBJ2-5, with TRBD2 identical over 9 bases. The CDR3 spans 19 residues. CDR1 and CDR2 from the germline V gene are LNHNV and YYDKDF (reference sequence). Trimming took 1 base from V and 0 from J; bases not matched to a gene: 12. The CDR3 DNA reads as TGTGCCACCAGCAGAGGGAGGCTAGCGGGGAGTAGGTACCAAGAGACCCAGTACTTC. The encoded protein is CATSRGRLAGSRYQETQYF.

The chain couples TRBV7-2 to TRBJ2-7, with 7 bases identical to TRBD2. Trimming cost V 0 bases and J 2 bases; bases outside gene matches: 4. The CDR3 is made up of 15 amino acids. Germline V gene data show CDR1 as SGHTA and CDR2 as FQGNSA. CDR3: CASSLAAGVTYEQYF. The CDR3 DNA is TGTGCCAGCAGCTTAGCGGCGGGGGTAACCTACGAGCAGTACTTC.

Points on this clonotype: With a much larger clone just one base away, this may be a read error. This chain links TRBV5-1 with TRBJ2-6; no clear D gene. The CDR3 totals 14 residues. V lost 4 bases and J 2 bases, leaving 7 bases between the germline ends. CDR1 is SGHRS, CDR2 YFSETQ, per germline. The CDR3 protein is CASSVATGANVLTF. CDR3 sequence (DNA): TGCGCCAGCAGCGTGGCTACTGGGGCCAACGTCCTGACTTTC.

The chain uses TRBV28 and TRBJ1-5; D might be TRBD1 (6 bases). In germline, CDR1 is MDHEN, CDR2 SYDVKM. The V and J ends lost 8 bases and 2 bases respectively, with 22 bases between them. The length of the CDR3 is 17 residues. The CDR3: CASFGRSQGGGNQPQHF. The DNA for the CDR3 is TGTGCCAGCTTCGGCCGCTCACAGGGAGGAGGCAATCAGCCCCAGCATTTT.

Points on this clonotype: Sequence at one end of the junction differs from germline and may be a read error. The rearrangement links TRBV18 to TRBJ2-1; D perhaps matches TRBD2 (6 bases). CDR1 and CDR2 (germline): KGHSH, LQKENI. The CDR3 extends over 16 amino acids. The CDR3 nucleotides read TGTGCCAGCTCACCACAATTAGCGGACTACTACTATGAGCAGTTCTTC. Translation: CASSPQLADYYYEQFF. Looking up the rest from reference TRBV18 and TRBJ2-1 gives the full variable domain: NAGVMQNPRHLVRRRGQEARLRCSPMKGHSHVYWYRQLPEEGLKFMVYLQKENIIDESGMPKERFSAEFPKEGPSILRIQQVVRGDSAAYFCASSPQLADYYYEQFFGPGTRLTVL.

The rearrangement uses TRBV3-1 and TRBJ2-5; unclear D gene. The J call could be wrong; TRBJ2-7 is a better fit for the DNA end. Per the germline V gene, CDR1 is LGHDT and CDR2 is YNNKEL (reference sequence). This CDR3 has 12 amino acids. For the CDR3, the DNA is TGTGCCAGCAGCCATGCGACCTACGAGCAGTACTTC. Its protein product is CASSHATYEQYF.